This T cell receptor beta chain was identified in a study of shared clonotypes between healthy human individuals. In the case of this clone: Its antigen is unidentified.

Notes on the study in general: Only blood was sampled, and tissue TCR repertoires likely differ from blood ones. The study found about 5% of naive CD4 clonotypes shared across several donors.

Germline CDR1 reads LNHDA; CDR2 reads SQIVND (reference sequence). J gave up 2 bases and V 6 bases, and 6 bases lay outside the gene matches. The CDR3 is made up of 14 amino acids. Profiling relied on immunoSEQ multiplex PCR, and the TCRdb table lists in-frame clones only, not all of them. This sample has around 990,000 clones, with 77% found just once. This clonotype was obtained from a man younger than 30 in good health. Some clones in this sample may be carry-over from other donors' samples. V usage is TRBV19 and J usage is TRBJ2-7, with 8 bases that match TRBD2. The sequenced sample consisted of memory CD4+ T cells from PBMCs. Subset indicated: CD45RA-negative fraction. The CDR3 region is CASSRGLAAYEQYF. The DNA of the CDR3 is TGTGCCAGTAGCCGAGGACTAGCAGCCTACGAGCAGTACTTC.